This T cell receptor (beta chain) was sequenced in a study of cytomegalovirus exposure and HLA in healthy donors. Broader study findings: A cluster of highly shared sequence variants was likely a sequencing artifact. High sensitivity and specificity were reportedly achieved when the classifier diagnosed cytomegalovirus status. Cytomegalovirus association was listed for 164 TCR beta chains.

Comment on this clone: Its antigen is undetermined.

The germline V and J ends were trimmed by 5 bases and 1 base, with 8 bases remaining between them. Germline V gene data show CDR1 as SNHLY and CDR2 as FYNNEI. The CDR3 has 13 amino acids. A multiplex PCR was run with 60 Vbeta primers and 13 Jbeta primers. Using immunoSEQ multiplex PCR, the repertoire was profiled, and TCRdb retains in-frame clones only, with some absent. Among fewer than 140,000 clones, 70% to 85% were seen once, and the ten largest hold 3.6%. This sequence was found in a man aged 55-75 years in good health and CMV-seronegative. The sequenced material came from PBMCs. The chain has TRBV2 and TRBJ1-2, with D unclear. In DNA form, the CDR3 reads TGTGCCAGCAGTTCCGAGTTTAACTATGGCTACACCTTC. Amino acid sequence: CASSSEFNYGYTF.